The 32 T cell receptor beta chains listed next were all sequenced from one sample in a study of blood T cell repertoires in COVID-19. Some clones are missing from TCRdb's copy, which holds only in-frame ones; the method was immunoSEQ multiplex PCR. Here the sample spans 45,000 to 50,000 clones, 70% to 90% being singletons. Sequencing was performed on peripheral blood. The receptor set was obtained from a woman older than 75 with COVID-19, enrolled during active disease.

This chain connects TRBV5-1 to TRBJ1-2, with D unclear. Germline V gene lookup returns CDR1 SGHRS and CDR2 YFSETQ. With 0 bases removed from V and 2 bases from J, the gap between germline ends came to 8 bases. The CDR3 runs to 14 residues. The chain's CDR3 is CASSLATENYGYTF. CDR3 coding DNA: TGCGCCAGCAGCTTGGCGACGGAGAACTATGGCTACACCTTC.

The sample holds one count of this clone. The gene calls are TRBV29-1 and TRBJ2-2, with a tentative D call TRBD2 (6 bases). CDR1 and CDR2 (germline): SQVTM, ANQGSEA. The CDR3 runs to 17 residues. V lost 6 bases to trimming and J lost 3 bases, with 23 bases between them. The CDR3 sequence: CSVRGRQDPLDTGELFF. The CDR3 DNA follows: TGCAGCGTAAGAGGGAGGCAGGATCCTTTAGACACCGGGGAGCTGTTTTTT.

This clone was seen only once. The V and J genes are TRBV27 and TRBJ1-1; 7 bases match TRBD1. The CDR3 is 15 residues long. V lost 8 bases and J lost 6; bases outside the gene matches: 15. Germline V gene sequence: CDR1 MNHEY, CDR2 SMNVEV (reference sequence). CDR3 loop: CASGGSTGIVAEAFF. The CDR3 DNA is TGTGCCAGCGGCGGATCGACAGGGATAGTCGCTGAAGCTTTCTTT.

The rearrangement joins TRBV7-2 to TRBJ1-1; D is possibly TRBD1 (5 bases). Germline V gives CDR1 SGHTA, CDR2 FQGNSA. Trimming took 6 bases from V and 3 from J, leaving 11 bases between them. There are 13 residues in the CDR3. CDR3 protein: CASRGGGYTEAFF. CDR3 nucleotides: TGTGCCAGCAGGGGCGGGGGGTACACTGAAGCTTTCTTT.

The chain couples TRBV7-9 to TRBJ1-2; 10 nucleotides line up with TRBD1. The germline CDR1 and CDR2 sequences are SEHNR and FQNEAQ (reference sequence). This CDR3 is built from 14 residues. The V segment lost 5 bases and the J segment 4 bases; nucleotides outside the gene matches: 4. The CDR3 nucleotides are TGTGCCAGCAGCCACGGGACAGGGGCCTATGGCTACACCTTC. Translating it yields CASSHGTGAYGYTF.

This sequence joins TRBV21-1 and TRBJ2-2; the DNA was not used to check the table's D call, TRBD1. TRBV21-1 is a pseudogene segment. The CDR3 spans 19 residues. The CDR3 is CASSKYRGLGQLITGELFF. The CDR3 DNA sequence: TGTGCCAGCAGCAAATACCGCGGGCTGGGACAATTGATCACCGGGGAGCTGTTTTTT.

The V gene is TRBV14, the J gene TRBJ1-1, with 8 bases matching TRBD1. The CDR3 spans 16 residues. Germline V lookup: CDR1 SGHDN, CDR2 FVKESK. V lost 1 base to trimming and J lost 1 base; unmatched junction nucleotides: 5. CDR3 in amino acids: CASSQVAGGRNTEAFF. DNA for the CDR3: TGTGCCAGCAGCCAAGTGGCAGGGGGCAGGAACACTGAAGCTTTCTTT.

The J gene is TRBJ1-2, the V gene TRBV20-1, with TRBD1 as a possible D gene (5 bases). With 3 bases removed from V and 5 bases from J, the gap between germline ends came to 19 bases. The CDR3 runs 15 residues. Germline V gene data show CDR1 as DFQATT and CDR2 as SNEGSKA (reference sequence). The CDR3 spells CSASGRTRGAYGYTF. Here the CDR3 DNA reads TGCAGTGCTAGTGGGCGAACAAGGGGCGCTTATGGCTACACCTTC.

This rearrangement joins TRBV12-5 to TRBJ2-3; TRBD1 is a possible D gene (6 bases). Per the germline V gene, CDR1 is LGHNT and CDR2 is FRNRAP. The CDR3 has 15 amino acids. Deletions cut 6 bases from V and 2 bases from J, with 15 bases between. CDR3 coding DNA: TGTGCTAGTGGACTGGACAGCCGGTCCACAGATACGCAGTATTTT. It is translated as CASGLDSRSTDTQYF.

A remark on this clone: At one boundary the junction diverges from the germline segment, which might be a read error. This chain joins TRBV28 and TRBJ2-7, with D perhaps matching TRBD1 (5 bases). The germline V gene encodes CDR1 MDHEN and CDR2 SYDVKM. The CDR3 runs to 14 residues. The CDR3 coding sequence is TGTGCCACCAGTGGGCAGGGCCACTCCTACGAGCAGTACTTC. It specifies CATSGQGHSYEQYF.

This chain connects TRBV4-1 to TRBJ1-3; no firm D call. Germline-derived CDR1 and CDR2 are MGHRA and YSYEKL. This CDR3 has 12 amino acids. Between the trimmed V and J ends, which lost 0 bases and 7 bases, there was a span of 4 bases. CDR3 DNA sequence: TGCGCCAGCAGCCAAGACCATAACACCATATATTTT. Translation gives CASSQDHNTIYF.

The V gene is TRBV7-9, the J gene TRBJ2-1; 8 nucleotides match TRBD2. Looked up from germline, CDR1 is SEHNR and CDR2 is FQNEAQ (reference sequence). This CDR3 is 16 amino acids long. Losses at the gene ends were 3 bases for V and 6 bases for J; bases not matched to a gene: 10. CDR3 residues: CASSFPARTSSNEQFF. The CDR3 DNA follows: TGTGCCAGCAGCTTTCCAGCCAGGACTAGCAGCAATGAGCAGTTCTTC.

The chain is built from TRBV7-2 and TRBJ1-1, with D perhaps TRBD1 (5 bases). This CDR3 spans 17 amino acids. V was trimmed by 1 base and J by 0 bases, leaving 15 bases between them. Germline loops: CDR1 SGHTA, CDR2 FQGNSA. In DNA, the CDR3 is TGTGCCAGCAGCTTAGGGGTCTTCGGGGGATTGAACACTGAAGCTTTCTTT. Translated: CASSLGVFGGLNTEAFF.

The chain combines TRBV12-5 with TRBJ2-7, with D possibly matching TRBD1 (6 bases). The CDR3 runs 15 residues. In germline, CDR1 is LGHNT, CDR2 FRNRAP. V gave up 6 bases and J gave up 3 bases, with 18 bases separating them. CDR3 protein: CASGPTRGTGYEQYF. The CDR3 DNA follows: TGTGCTAGTGGGCCTACCAGGGGAACGGGCTACGAGCAGTACTTC.

This rearrangement joins TRBV5-1 to TRBJ1-1, with TRBD1 matching over 7 bases. The germline V gene encodes CDR1 SGHRS and CDR2 YFSETQ. The length of the CDR3 is 15 residues. Trimming at V came to 2 bases and at J to 1 base, leaving 5 bases not matched to a gene. CDR3 sequence reads: CASSLSTGWNTEAFF. Here the CDR3 DNA reads TGCGCCAGCAGCTTATCGACAGGGTGGAACACTGAAGCTTTCTTT.

The V and J genes are TRBV6-5 and TRBJ2-7; tentatively, D is TRBD2 (6 bases). In germline, CDR1 is MNHEY, CDR2 SVGAGI. The V end lost 7 bases, the J end lost 5 bases, and 18 bases lay between the germline ends. CDR3 size: 14 residues. The CDR3 sequence: CASNTGDTRDEQYF. For the CDR3, the DNA is TGTGCCAGCAATACGGGGGATACCCGGGACGAGCAGTACTTC.

The chain has TRBV6-6 and TRBJ2-1; 12 positions agree with TRBD1. The CDR3 has 15 amino acids. Germline V gene lookup returns CDR1 MNHNY and CDR2 SVGAGI (reference sequence). The trim removed 1 base at V and 8 bases at J, leaving 3 bases unmatched. The CDR3 nucleotides are TGTGCCAGCAGTTACTTAGGGACAGGGGGCGATGAGCAGTTCTTC. Protein sequence: CASSYLGTGGDEQFF.

This clone appeared once. V is TRBV6-5 and J is TRBJ1-6; D unclear. This CDR3 region has 16 residues. Germline lookup yields CDR1 MNHEY and CDR2 SVGAGI. The V and J ends lost 2 bases and 5 bases respectively, with 13 bases between them. CDR3 sequence: CASSYGAGINNSPLHF. The CDR3 DNA follows: TGTGCCAGCAGTTACGGTGCGGGGATAAATAATTCACCCCTCCACTTT.

The chain links TRBV23-1 to TRBJ2-7, with TRBD2 identical over 9 bases. TRBV23-1 is classed as an ORF, of uncertain function. CDR3 length: 16 amino acids. V trimming: 2 bases; J trimming: 3 bases; junction bases outside the gene matches: 8. As DNA, the CDR3 is TGCGCCAGCAGTCAACCCCGGAATAGCGGGAGCTACGAGCAGTACTTC. Translating it yields CASSQPRNSGSYEQYF.

The chain has TRBV13 and TRBJ1-5; D perhaps matches TRBD1 (6 bases). Trimming left V 4 bases short and J 7 bases short, with 8 bases between. CDR3 length: 12 residues. Looked up from germline, CDR1 is PRHDT and CDR2 is FYEKMQ (reference sequence). The CDR3 DNA is TGTGCCAGCAGCTACCAGGGGCAGCCCCAGCATTTT. It specifies CASSYQGQPQHF.

The chain couples TRBV4-2 to TRBJ1-1, with 7 bases identical to TRBD1. The CDR3 has 17 amino acids. The J segment lost 0 bases and the V segment lost 3 bases, leaving 10 bases of the junction unmatched. CDR1 and CDR2 from the germline V gene are LGHNA and YNFKEQ. DNA of the CDR3: TGTGCCAGCAGCCAGGCGGGGACAGCCGGATTGAACACTGAAGCTTTCTTT. Amino acid sequence: CASSQAGTAGLNTEAFF.

The chain employs TRBV27 and TRBJ2-7; 8 positions agree with TRBD1. Germline CDR1 is MNHEY and CDR2 is SMNVEV (reference sequence). The CDR3 consists of 14 residues. V trimming: 4 bases; J trimming: 6 bases; junction bases outside the gene matches: 8. This CDR3 reads CASSSRQGAGEQYF. In DNA form, the CDR3 reads TGTGCCAGCAGTTCCCGGCAGGGGGCCGGCGAGCAGTACTTC.

In this sample, this clone turned up once. V gene TRBV6-6 combines with J gene TRBJ2-7; 8 positions agree with TRBD2. Germline V gives CDR1 MNHNY, CDR2 SVGAGI (reference sequence). The CDR3 consists of 14 residues. The V gene end was trimmed by 7 bases and the J gene end by 4 bases; junction bases not matched to a gene: 9. The CDR3 DNA follows: TGTGCCAGCAATAAACCGGGACTAGGGTACGAGCAGTACTTC. This translates into CASNKPGLGYEQYF.

The rearrangement joins TRBV7-2 to TRBJ2-7, with D perhaps TRBD1 (7 bases). With 1 base removed from V and 3 bases from J, the gap between germline ends came to 13 bases. Germline-derived CDR1 and CDR2 are SGHTA and FQGNSA. This CDR3 has 15 amino acids. CDR3 coding DNA: TGTGCCAGCAGCTTAGAATCGGGGGACAGCTACGAGCAGTACTTC. The encoded protein is CASSLESGDSYEQYF.

V usage is TRBV5-6 and J usage is TRBJ1-6; maybe TRBD1 (6 bases). Germline V gives CDR1 SGHDT, CDR2 YYEEEE. V gave up 2 bases and J gave up 2 bases, with 8 bases separating them. The CDR3 is 15 residues long. The CDR3 bases are TGTGCCAGCAGCTTACAGGGTGCCTATAATTCACCCCTCCACTTT. This translates into CASSLQGAYNSPLHF.

Remarks on this clone: Other DNA sequences in the same sample also yield this CDR3. This chain uses TRBV11-2 with TRBJ1-2; D possibly corresponds to TRBD1 (6 bases). V was cut by 4 bases and J by 4 bases, with 10 bases left in between. Germline CDR1 reads SGHAT; CDR2 reads FQNNGV. There are 13 residues in the CDR3. The CDR3 sequence: CASSSGQFYGYTF. The CDR3 DNA follows: TGTGCCAGCAGCTCCGGACAGTTCTATGGCTACACCTTC.

This clone turned up a few times. This chain links TRBV14 with TRBJ2-7, with D possibly matching TRBD1 (6 bases). Trimming took off 0 bases at V and 2 bases at J, with 11 bases between the two ends. The CDR3 contains 15 residues. Germline CDR1 and CDR2: SGHDN and FVKESK. The CDR3 spells CASSQDLDRTYEQYF. The CDR3 DNA is TGTGCCAGCAGCCAAGACTTGGACAGAACCTACGAGCAGTACTTC.

This chain uses TRBV6-5 with TRBJ1-5, with 9 bases matching TRBD1. Trimming took 6 bases from V and 3 from J; bases not matched to a gene: 6. CDR1 is MNHEY, CDR2 SVGAGI, per germline. This CDR3 is built from 15 residues. The CDR3 reads CASRKRDRDNQPQHF. DNA for the CDR3: TGTGCCAGCAGAAAGAGGGACAGGGACAATCAGCCCCAGCATTTT.

The CDR3 protein is CASSLVAGGNQPQHF. In DNA, the CDR3 is TGCGCCAGCAGCTTGGTGGCGGGGGGCAATCAGCCCCAGCATTTT. This sequence joins TRBV5-1 and TRBJ1-5, with a weak D call TRBD1 (5 bases). The V gene lost 0 bases and the J gene lost 2 bases, with 9 bases spanning the gap. There are 15 residues in the CDR3. Germline CDR1 SGHRS, CDR2 YFSETQ. Filled out from reference TRBV5-1 and TRBJ1-5, the complete variable domain reads KAGVTQTPRYLIKTRGQQVTLSCSPISGHRSVSWYQQTPGQGLQFLFEYFSETQRNKGNFPGRFSGRQFSNSRSEMNVSTLELGDSALYLCASSLVAGGNQPQHFGDGTRLSIL.

Of note for this clone: A read error may produce the germline difference seen at one junction end. The chain recombines TRBV7-9 with TRBJ1-6; 7 nucleotides line up with TRBD1. Germline V lookup: CDR1 SEHNR, CDR2 FQNEAQ (reference sequence). The CDR3 loop spans 14 amino acids. The CDR3: CASTLQGIGSPLHF. The CDR3 bases are TGTGCCAGCACCTTACAGGGGATAGGTTCACCCCTCCACTTT.

The rearrangement joins TRBV6-4 to TRBJ1-2; possibly TRBD1 for D (5 bases). The CDR3 covers 16 residues. V lost 3 bases, J lost 8 bases, and 22 bases lay in between. CDR1 and CDR2 (germline): MRHNA, SNTAGT. Here the CDR3 reads CASSDIYGRTTGGYTF. CDR3 coding DNA: TGTGCCAGCAGTGATATTTACGGACGTACTACAGGAGGCTACACCTTC.

J is TRBJ1-1 and V is TRBV7-3, with D perhaps TRBD1 (6 bases). Trimming pared 2 bases from V and 7 bases from J, leaving 14 bases between. The CDR3 sequence is 14 residues long. CDR1 SGHTA and CDR2 FQGTGA come from the germline V gene. CDR3 loop: CASSLDAGAGEAFF. CDR3 sequence (DNA): TGTGCCAGCAGCTTAGATGCAGGGGCCGGTGAAGCTTTCTTT.